What follows are 5 T cell receptor beta chains derived from one specimen sequenced in a study of blood T cells in healthy people across ages. A sample-barcoded 5' primer and a J-beta primer mix were used in a second PCR of about 7 to 11 cycles. TCRdb independently ran MiXCR on the 5' RACE reads; one entry per CDR3 protein. The table lists about 640,000 distinct CDR3 sequences, approximately 30% of them singletons. Input material: blood. The receptors derive from a woman over 75 in good health.

The chain combines TRBV30 with TRBJ1-1; possibly TRBD1 for D (6 bases). This CDR3 contains 14 residues. Germline V gene data show CDR1 as GTSNPN and CDR2 as SVGIG (reference sequence). With 2 bases removed from V and 5 bases from J, the gap between germline ends came to 15 bases. This CDR3 is CAWSHTQGRTEAFF. For the CDR3, the DNA is TGTGCCTGGAGTCACACCCAGGGGCGGACTGAAGCTTTCTTT.

Written as DNA, the CDR3 is TGTGCCAGCAACCACCCATTGGGGGACGCTAGAGATACGCAGTATTTT. Translated, it gives CASNHPLGDARDTQYF. The gene calls are TRBV3-1 and TRBJ2-3; D may correspond to TRBD1 or TRBD2 (5 bases each). Germline V gives CDR1 LGHDT, CDR2 YNNKEL (reference sequence). The CDR3 sequence is 16 residues long. Deletions cut 7 bases from V and 5 bases from J, with 22 bases between.

The chain employs TRBV28 and TRBJ1-1; a possible D gene is TRBD1 (5 bases). Trimming took off 5 bases at V and 5 bases at J, with 12 bases between the two ends. The CDR3 length is 13 residues. Germline V lookup: CDR1 MDHEN, CDR2 SYDVKM. The CDR3 sequence: CASSPPGLTEAFF. CDR3 nucleotide sequence: TGTGCCAGCAGTCCCCCAGGGCTGACTGAAGCTTTCTTT.

Notes on this clonotype: A much larger clone lies one base from this, so it may be a read error. This chain links TRBV9 with TRBJ2-4; D gene ambiguous. The CDR3 sequence is 14 residues long. Germline V gives CDR1 SGDLS, CDR2 YYNGEE. V shed 2 bases and J shed 5 bases, with 11 bases lying between them. The CDR3 sequence: CASSVGQDQNIQYF. CDR3 coding DNA: TGTGCCAGCAGCGTCGGGCAGGACCAAAACATTCAGTACTTC.

The sample holds a few counts of this clonotype. A read error may be the cause here, since a much bigger clone is one base away. This chain uses TRBV20-1 with TRBJ1-2; D might be TRBD1 (6 bases). From germline, CDR1 is DFQATT and CDR2 SNEGSKA (reference sequence). The CDR3 loop spans 14 amino acids. V lost 0 bases, J lost 5 bases, and 13 bases lay in between. The CDR3 loop reads CSARDIKGGYGYTF. CDR3 coding DNA: TGCAGTGCTAGAGACATAAAGGGGGGATATGGCTACACCTTC.